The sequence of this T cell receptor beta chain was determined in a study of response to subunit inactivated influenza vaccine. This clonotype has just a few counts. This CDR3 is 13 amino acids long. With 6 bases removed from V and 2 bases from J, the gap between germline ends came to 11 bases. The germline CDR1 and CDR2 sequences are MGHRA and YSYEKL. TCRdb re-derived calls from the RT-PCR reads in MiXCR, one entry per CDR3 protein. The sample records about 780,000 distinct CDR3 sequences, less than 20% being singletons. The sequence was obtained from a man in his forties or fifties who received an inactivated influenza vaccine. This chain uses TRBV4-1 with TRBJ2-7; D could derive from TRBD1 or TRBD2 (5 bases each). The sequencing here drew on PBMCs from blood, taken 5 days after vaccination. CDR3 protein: CASSEGPPYEQYF. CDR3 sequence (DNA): TGCGCCAGCAGTGAGGGACCGCCCTACGAGCAGTACTTC.